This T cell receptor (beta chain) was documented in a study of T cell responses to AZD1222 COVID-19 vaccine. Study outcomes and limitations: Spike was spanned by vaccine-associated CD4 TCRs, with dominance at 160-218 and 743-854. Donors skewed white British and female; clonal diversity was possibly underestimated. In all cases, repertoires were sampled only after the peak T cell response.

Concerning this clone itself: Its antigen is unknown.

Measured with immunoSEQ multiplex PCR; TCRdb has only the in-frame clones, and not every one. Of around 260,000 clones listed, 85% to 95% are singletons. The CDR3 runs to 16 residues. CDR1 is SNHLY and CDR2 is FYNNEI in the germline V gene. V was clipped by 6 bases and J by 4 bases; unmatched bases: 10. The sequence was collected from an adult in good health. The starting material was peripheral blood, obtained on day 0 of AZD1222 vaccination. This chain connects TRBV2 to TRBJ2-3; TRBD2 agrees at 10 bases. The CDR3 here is CASRLHSGRASDTQYF. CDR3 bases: TGTGCCAGCAGATTACACAGCGGGAGGGCCTCAGATACGCAGTATTTT.